Included here is one T cell receptor beta chain sequence, with context. The antigen remains unidentified. CDR1 is GTSNPN, CDR2 SVGIG, per germline (reference sequence). V lost 2 bases and J 6 bases, leaving 14 bases between the germline ends. The CDR3 has 15 residues. The entry originates in a study of T cell repertoires in cytomegalovirus infection. Study context: Signatures in public TCR beta sequences pointed to both CMV infection and matching HLA type.

General study results and limits: The response measured ex vivo was dominated by TCR beta clonotypes (HLA-C-restricted and CMV-specific).

Each CDR3 protein is one row after TCRdb ran MiXCR on the reads. Among 150,000 to 200,000 distinct CDR3 sequences listed, roughly 9% were seen once. Sequences were obtained from PBMCs. The rearrangement links TRBV30 to TRBJ1-6; D unclear. This TCR was sampled from a human donor in good health (CMV status not recorded). Some clones in this sample may be carry-over from other donors' samples. This CDR3 is CAWSSPGVINSPLHF. Written as DNA, the CDR3 is TGTGCCTGGAGTTCCCCTGGGGTCATTAATTCACCCCTCCACTTT.